A single sample gave rise to the 19 T cell receptor beta chains below, sequenced in a study of T-cell reconstitution after alpha-beta-depleted transplantation in children. Preparation of the TCRbeta library involved a method that used unique molecular identifiers. TCRdb fed the PCR reads into MiXCR, producing one record per CDR3 protein. The repertoire consists of more than 500,000 distinct CDR3 sequences, with roughly an eighth occurring once and the leading ten covering 14%. The source material was PBMCs, mostly from graft donor cells, sampled 180 days after TCRalphabeta/CD19-depleted stem cell transplant. These receptors originate from a female patient aged 2 to 10 who had a stem cell transplant for aplastic anemia, so the T cells may come from the graft donor.

The chain uses TRBV12-3 or TRBV12-4 and TRBJ1-6, with 7 bases that match TRBD1. This CDR3 is built from 14 residues. V lost 6 bases to trimming and J lost 9 bases; unmatched junction nucleotides: 8. The CDR3 DNA reads TGTGCCAGCAGGCCGACAGGGCCTGCTTCACCCCTCCACTTT. This gives the protein CASRPTGPASPLHF.

The rearrangement uses TRBV28 and TRBJ1-5; D unresolved. V was trimmed by 6 bases and J by 0 bases, leaving 9 bases between them. Germline-derived CDR1 and CDR2 are MDHEN and SYDVKM. CDR3 length: 14 amino acids. This chain's CDR3 is CASRSFHSNQPQHF. The CDR3 DNA sequence: TGTGCCAGCAGGAGCTTCCATAGCAATCAGCCCCAGCATTTT.

The chain joins TRBV7-2 to TRBJ2-7; TRBD2 matches 13 bases. The CDR3 loop spans 16 amino acids. The ends lost 1 base at V and 6 bases at J; junction bases unmatched: 6. Germline values: CDR1 SGHTA, CDR2 FQGNSA. The DNA of the CDR3 is TGTGCCAGCAGCTTAGTACTAGCGGGAGGGTTGAGCGAGCAGTACGTC. This sequence encodes CASSLVLAGGLSEQYV.

The chain is built from TRBV5-1 and TRBJ2-7, with 7 bases identical to TRBD2. The CDR3 is made up of 14 amino acids. V trimming: 3 bases; J trimming: 5 bases; junction bases outside the gene matches: 8. CDR1 and CDR2 (germline): SGHRS, YFSETQ. CDR3 in DNA: TGCGCCAGCAGCTGGAGGACTAGGGACGACGAGCAGTACGTC. It specifies CASSWRTRDDEQYV.

The gene calls are TRBV6-1 and TRBJ2-3; 8 bases line up with TRBD1. This CDR3 comprises 17 residues. Germline lookup yields CDR1 MNHNS and CDR2 SASEGT. The V gene end was trimmed by 0 bases and the J gene end by 6 bases; junction bases not matched to a gene: 11. The chain's CDR3 is CASSEASGRGLADTQYF. The CDR3 DNA follows: TGTGCCAGCAGTGAAGCGAGCGGCAGGGGGCTTGCGGATACGCAGTATTTT.

V is TRBV6-1 and J is TRBJ1-2; the match to TRBD1 covers 8 bases. J lost 4 bases, V lost 5 bases, and 9 bases had no gene match. This CDR3 is built from 15 residues. Germline V gene data show CDR1 as MNHNS and CDR2 as SASEGT. The CDR3 DNA sequence: TGTGCCAGCAGTAGTCGGGACAGGCCGTCCTATGGCTACACCTTC. It is translated as CASSSRDRPSYGYTF.

V and J are TRBV5-1 and TRBJ1-4, with 7 bases lining up with TRBD1. Germline V CDR1 and CDR2: SGHRS, YFSETQ. The CDR3 loop spans 17 amino acids. The junction had 15 bases not matched to a gene; V was cut back by 2 bases and J by 8 bases. The CDR3 is CASSLGGTEYYLEKLFF. CDR3 in DNA: TGCGCCAGCAGCTTAGGCGGGACAGAGTATTACTTAGAAAAACTGTTTTTT.

Ten or more counts support this clonotype. J is TRBJ2-7 and V is TRBV29-1; TRBD1 matches 9 bases. This CDR3 is built from 14 residues. Germline-derived CDR1 and CDR2 are SQVTM and ANQGSEA. The V and J ends lost 3 bases and 1 base, in that order; junction bases with no gene match: 4. The CDR3 nucleotides are TGCAGCGTTGAGAAGGGGACAGGGTCCTACGAGCAGTACTTC. Its protein product is CSVEKGTGSYEQYF.

This clonotype was seen a few times. The chain joins TRBV7-2 to TRBJ2-7, with 7 bases lining up with TRBD2. Trimming took 5 bases from V and 5 from J; bases not matched to a gene: 12. This CDR3 comprises 15 residues. The V gene's germline CDR1 is SGHTA and CDR2 FQGNSA. DNA of the CDR3: TGTGCCAGCAGCCCGGAAGGGACTACCCTCCACGAGCAGTACTTC. Translated: CASSPEGTTLHEQYF. The whole variable domain, filled in from reference TRBV7-2 and TRBJ2-7, reads GAGVSQSPSNKVTEKGKDVELRCDPISGHTALYWYRQSLGQGLEFLIYFQGNSAPDKSGLPSDRFSAERTGGSVSTLTIQRTQQEDSAVYLCASSPEGTTLHEQYFGPGTRLTVT.

This clonotype was counted many times. This sequence joins TRBV28 and TRBJ1-1, with D maybe TRBD1 (6 bases). Germline CDR1 MDHEN, CDR2 SYDVKM. This CDR3 has 14 residues. V was pared by 6 bases and J by 6 bases, with 17 bases between. CDR3: CASSFNQGRAEAFF. CDR3 coding DNA: TGTGCCAGCAGCTTTAACCAGGGGAGGGCTGAAGCTTTCTTT.

This clonotype occurred a few times. The rearrangement links TRBV25-1 to TRBJ1-2; D unclear. Trimming shortened V by 4 bases and J by 0 bases, and 15 bases separated the two germline ends. From germline, CDR1 is MGHDK and CDR2 SYGVNS. The CDR3 is 16 residues long. CDR3 region: CASSVSSRLSNYGYTF. CDR3 DNA sequence: TGTGCCAGCAGTGTATCGTCGCGACTTTCTAACTATGGCTACACCTTC.

This clonotype was counted ten times or more. The DNA for the CDR3 is TGTGCCAGCAGCTATACAAGCTCTAGCGGGGGCCTAGATACGCAGTATTTT. It encodes CASSYTSSSGGLDTQYF. V is TRBV7-6 and J is TRBJ2-3, with 10 bases fitting TRBD2. The J segment lost 5 bases and the V segment lost 4 bases, leaving 12 bases of the junction unmatched. CDR1 is SGHVS and CDR2 is FNYEAQ in the germline V gene. The CDR3 has 17 amino acids.

This clonotype was counted a few times. The chain links TRBV28 to TRBJ1-1; D call uncertain. The germline gives CDR1 MDHEN, CDR2 SYDVKM. The V gene lost 2 bases and the J gene lost 4 bases, with 8 bases spanning the gap. The CDR3 totals 13 residues. The CDR3 DNA reads as TGTGCCAGCAGTTTACCGGTGAGCACTGAAGCTTTCTTT. Its translation is CASSLPVSTEAFF. The full variable domain, with the rest looked up from reference TRBV28 and TRBJ1-1, is DVKVTQSSRYLVKRTGEKVFLECVQDMDHENMFWYRQDPGLGLRLIYFSYDVKMKEKGDIPEGYSVSREKKERFSLILESASTNQTSMYLCASSLPVSTEAFFGQGTRLTVV.

The V call is TRBV20-1, the J call TRBJ1-5; D is unclear. CDR3 length equals 15 residues. CDR1 and CDR2 (germline): DFQATT, SNEGSKA (reference sequence). Trimming removed 0 bases at V and 1 base at J, with 10 bases between. CDR3 bases: TGCAGTGCTAGAGACGAGGTGAACAGCAATCAGCCCCAGCATTTT. Translation gives CSARDEVNSNQPQHF.

The V and J genes are TRBV24-1 and TRBJ2-1, with D perhaps TRBD2 (6 bases). Germline CDR1 and CDR2: KGHDR and SFDVKD. Trimming took 3 bases from V and 8 from J, leaving 16 bases between them. The CDR3 runs 15 residues. The CDR3 nucleotides are TGTGCCACCAGTGATCTTAGCGGCCGTGGGGATGAGCAGTTCTTC. Protein: CATSDLSGRGDEQFF.

In its sample, this clonotype was seen a few times. The chain has TRBV7-2 and TRBJ2-2; D unresolved. Germline lookup yields CDR1 SGHTA and CDR2 FQGNSA. The CDR3 is 16 residues long. With 1 base removed from V and 1 base from J, the gap between germline ends came to 10 bases. The CDR3 region is CASSLVRLQNTGELFF. The CDR3 region has the DNA TGTGCCAGCAGCTTAGTGCGGCTACAGAACACCGGGGAGCTGTTTTTT.

In its sample, this clonotype was seen a few times. The J gene is TRBJ2-7, the V gene TRBV27; 7 bases are shared with TRBD1. Germline V CDR1 and CDR2: MNHEY, SMNVEV (reference sequence). The junction had 14 bases not matched to a gene; V was cut back by 3 bases and J by 0 bases. CDR3 length: 18 residues. CDR3 protein: CASSFPDRSWYSSYEQYF. CDR3 coding DNA: TGTGCCAGCAGTTTCCCGGACAGGTCCTGGTACAGCTCCTACGAGCAGTACTTC.

This clonotype showed up many times. This chain joins TRBV12-3 or TRBV12-4 and TRBJ2-3; maybe TRBD2 (5 bases). This CDR3 is 11 amino acids long. Trimming stripped 7 bases from V and 7 bases from J, with 9 bases between. Here the CDR3 DNA reads TGTGCCAGCACCACGGGGTATACGCAGTATTTT. Translated: CASTTGYTQYF.

The table lists this clonotype with a few counts. The rearrangement joins TRBV28 to TRBJ1-2, with D perhaps matching TRBD1 (5 bases). The CDR3 consists of 13 residues. The germline V gene has CDR1 MDHEN and CDR2 SYDVKM. V lost 6 bases and J 7 bases, leaving 15 bases between the germline ends. CDR3 residues: CASSRDGLGGYTF. CDR3 DNA sequence: TGTGCCAGCAGCCGGGACGGCCTGGGTGGCTACACCTTC.